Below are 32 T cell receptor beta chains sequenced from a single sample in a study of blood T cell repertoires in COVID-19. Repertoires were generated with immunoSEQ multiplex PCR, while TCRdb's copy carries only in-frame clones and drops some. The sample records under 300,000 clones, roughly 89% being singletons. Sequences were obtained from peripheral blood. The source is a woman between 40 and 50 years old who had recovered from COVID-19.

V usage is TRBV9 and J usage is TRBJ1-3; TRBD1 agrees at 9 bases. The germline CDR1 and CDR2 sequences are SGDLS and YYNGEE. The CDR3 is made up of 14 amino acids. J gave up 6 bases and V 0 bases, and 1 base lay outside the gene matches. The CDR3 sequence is CASSVGDRANTIYF. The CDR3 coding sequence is TGTGCCAGCAGCGTAGGGGACAGGGCAAACACCATATATTTT.

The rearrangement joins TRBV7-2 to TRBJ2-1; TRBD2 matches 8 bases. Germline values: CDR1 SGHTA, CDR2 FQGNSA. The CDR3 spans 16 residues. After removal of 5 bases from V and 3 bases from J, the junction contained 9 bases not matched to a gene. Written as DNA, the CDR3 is TGTGCCAGCAGCGTTCACGGGGGGGCCCTCTACAATGAGCAGTTCTTC. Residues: CASSVHGGALYNEQFF.

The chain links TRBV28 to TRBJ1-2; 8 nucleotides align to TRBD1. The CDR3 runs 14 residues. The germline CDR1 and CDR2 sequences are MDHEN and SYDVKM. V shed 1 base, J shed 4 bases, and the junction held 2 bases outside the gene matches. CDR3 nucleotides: TGTGCCAGCAGTTTATACGACAGGGGCTATGGCTACACCTTC. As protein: CASSLYDRGYGYTF.

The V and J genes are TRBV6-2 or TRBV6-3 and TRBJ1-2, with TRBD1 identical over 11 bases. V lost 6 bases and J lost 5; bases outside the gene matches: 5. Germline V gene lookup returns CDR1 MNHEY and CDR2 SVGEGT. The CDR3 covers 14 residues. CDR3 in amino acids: CASSGQGAAYGYTF. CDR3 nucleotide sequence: TGTGCCAGCAGCGGACAGGGGGCTGCATATGGCTACACCTTC.

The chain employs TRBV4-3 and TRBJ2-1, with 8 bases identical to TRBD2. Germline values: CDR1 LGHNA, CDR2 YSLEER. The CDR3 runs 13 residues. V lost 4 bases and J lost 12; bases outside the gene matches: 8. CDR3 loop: CASSRQTSGGQFF. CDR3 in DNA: TGCGCCAGCAGCCGCCAAACTAGCGGAGGGCAGTTCTTC.

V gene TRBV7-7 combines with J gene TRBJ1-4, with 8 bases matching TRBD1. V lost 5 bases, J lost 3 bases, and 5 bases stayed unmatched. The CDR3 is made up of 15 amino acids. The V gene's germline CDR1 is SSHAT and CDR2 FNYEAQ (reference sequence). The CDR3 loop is CASSLGQGPNEKLFF. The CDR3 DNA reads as TGTGCCAGCAGCCTAGGACAGGGTCCTAATGAAAAACTGTTTTTT.

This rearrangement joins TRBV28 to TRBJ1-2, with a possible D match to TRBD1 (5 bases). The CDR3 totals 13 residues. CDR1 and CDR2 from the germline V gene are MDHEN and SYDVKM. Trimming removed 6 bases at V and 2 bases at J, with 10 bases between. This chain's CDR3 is CASRHDRNYGYTF. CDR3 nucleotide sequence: TGTGCCAGCAGACACGACAGAAACTATGGCTACACCTTC.

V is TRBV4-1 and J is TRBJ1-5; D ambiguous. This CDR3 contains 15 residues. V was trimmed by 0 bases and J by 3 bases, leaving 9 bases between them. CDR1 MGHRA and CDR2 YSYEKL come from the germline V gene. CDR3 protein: CASSQEYRPNQPQHF. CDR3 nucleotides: TGCGCCAGCAGCCAAGAGTACAGACCCAATCAGCCCCAGCATTTT.

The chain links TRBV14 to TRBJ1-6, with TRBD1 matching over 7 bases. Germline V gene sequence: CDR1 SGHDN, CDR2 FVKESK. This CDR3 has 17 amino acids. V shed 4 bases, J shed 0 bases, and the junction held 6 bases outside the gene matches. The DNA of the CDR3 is TGTGCCAGCAGCCCAGGGACAGCCAGCTCCTATAATTCACCCCTCCACTTT. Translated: CASSPGTASSYNSPLHF.

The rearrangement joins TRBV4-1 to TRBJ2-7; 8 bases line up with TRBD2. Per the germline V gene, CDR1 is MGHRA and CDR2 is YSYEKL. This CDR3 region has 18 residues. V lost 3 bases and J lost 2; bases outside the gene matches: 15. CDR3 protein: CASSQALPMAGGPYEQYF. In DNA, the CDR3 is TGCGCCAGCAGCCAGGCTCTTCCTATGGCGGGGGGACCCTACGAGCAGTACTTC.

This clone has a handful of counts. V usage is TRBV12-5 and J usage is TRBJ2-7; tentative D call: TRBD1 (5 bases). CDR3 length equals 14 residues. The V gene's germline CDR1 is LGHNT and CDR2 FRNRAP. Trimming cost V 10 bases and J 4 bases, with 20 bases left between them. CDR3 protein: CAKPPGPRAYEQYF. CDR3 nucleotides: TGTGCTAAACCCCCAGGGCCGCGCGCTTACGAGCAGTACTTC.

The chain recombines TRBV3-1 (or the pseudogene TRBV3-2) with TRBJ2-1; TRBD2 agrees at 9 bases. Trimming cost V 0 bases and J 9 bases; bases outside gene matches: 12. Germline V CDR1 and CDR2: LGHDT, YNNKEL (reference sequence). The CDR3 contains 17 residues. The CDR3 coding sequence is TGTGCCAGCAGCCAAGACAGCGGGAGGACCAAAACAGGTGAGCAGTTCTTC. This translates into CASSQDSGRTKTGEQFF.

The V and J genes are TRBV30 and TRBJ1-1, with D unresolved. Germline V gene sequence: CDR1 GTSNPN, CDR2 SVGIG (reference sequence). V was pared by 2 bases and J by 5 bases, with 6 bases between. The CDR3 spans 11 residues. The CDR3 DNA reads TGTGCCTGGAGTCCCGGTACTGAAGCTTTCTTT. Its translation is CAWSPGTEAFF.

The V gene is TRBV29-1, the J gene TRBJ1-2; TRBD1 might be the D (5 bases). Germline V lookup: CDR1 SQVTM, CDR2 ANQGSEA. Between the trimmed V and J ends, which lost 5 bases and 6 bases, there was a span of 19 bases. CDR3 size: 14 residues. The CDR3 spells CSVKRPGGVDGYTF. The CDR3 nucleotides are TGCAGCGTTAAACGCCCCGGGGGGGTGGATGGCTACACCTTC. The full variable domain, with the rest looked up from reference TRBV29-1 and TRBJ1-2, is SAVISQKPSRDICQRGTSLTIQCQVDSQVTMMFWYRQQPGQSLTLIATANQGSEATYESGFVIDKFPISRPNLTFSTLTVSNMSPEDSSIYLCSVKRPGGVDGYTFGSGTRLTVV.

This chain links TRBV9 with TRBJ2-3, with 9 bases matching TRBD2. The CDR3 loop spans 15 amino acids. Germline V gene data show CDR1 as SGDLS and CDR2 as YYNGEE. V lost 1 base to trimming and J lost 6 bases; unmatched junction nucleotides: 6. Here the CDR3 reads CASSVNPSGVDTQYF. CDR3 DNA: TGTGCCAGCAGCGTAAATCCTAGCGGGGTCGATACGCAGTATTTT.

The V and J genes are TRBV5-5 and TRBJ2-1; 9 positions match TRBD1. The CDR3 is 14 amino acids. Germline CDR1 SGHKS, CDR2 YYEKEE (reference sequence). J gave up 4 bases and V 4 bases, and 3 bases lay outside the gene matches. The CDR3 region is CASSPTGGYNEQFF. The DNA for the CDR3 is TGTGCCAGCAGCCCGACAGGGGGTTACAATGAGCAGTTCTTC.

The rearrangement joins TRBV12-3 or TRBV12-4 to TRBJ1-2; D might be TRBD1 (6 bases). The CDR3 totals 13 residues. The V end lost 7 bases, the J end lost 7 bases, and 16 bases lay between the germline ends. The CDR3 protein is CASIRGRGFGYTF. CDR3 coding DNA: TGTGCCAGCATCCGGGGCAGGGGATTTGGCTACACCTTC.

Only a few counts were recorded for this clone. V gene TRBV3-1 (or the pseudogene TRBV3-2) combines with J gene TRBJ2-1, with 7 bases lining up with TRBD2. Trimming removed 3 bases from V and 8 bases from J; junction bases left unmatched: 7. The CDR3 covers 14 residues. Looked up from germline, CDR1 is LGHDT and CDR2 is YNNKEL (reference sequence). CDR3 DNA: TGTGCCAGCAGCCAGGGGGGAGGGGCGGATGAGCAGTTCTTC. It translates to CASSQGGGADEQFF.

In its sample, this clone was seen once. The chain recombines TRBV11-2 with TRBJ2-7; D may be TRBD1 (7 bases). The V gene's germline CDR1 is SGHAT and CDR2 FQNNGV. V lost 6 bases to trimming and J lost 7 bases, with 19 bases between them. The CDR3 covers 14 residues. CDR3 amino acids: CASSYSGTAGEQYV. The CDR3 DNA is TGTGCCAGCAGTTACTCCGGGACAGCGGGTGAGCAGTACGTC.

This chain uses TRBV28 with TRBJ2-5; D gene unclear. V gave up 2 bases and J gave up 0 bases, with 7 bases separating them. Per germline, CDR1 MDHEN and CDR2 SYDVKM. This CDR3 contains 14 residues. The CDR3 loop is CASSLVDYQETQYF. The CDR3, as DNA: TGTGCCAGCAGTTTAGTCGACTACCAAGAGACCCAGTACTTC.

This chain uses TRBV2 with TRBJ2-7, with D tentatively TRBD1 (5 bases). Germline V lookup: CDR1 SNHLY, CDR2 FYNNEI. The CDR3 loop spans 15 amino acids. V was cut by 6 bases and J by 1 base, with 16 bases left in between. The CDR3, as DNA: TGTGCCAGCAGCCCTAGGGCAGGGAAATCCTACGAGCAGTACTTC. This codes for CASSPRAGKSYEQYF.

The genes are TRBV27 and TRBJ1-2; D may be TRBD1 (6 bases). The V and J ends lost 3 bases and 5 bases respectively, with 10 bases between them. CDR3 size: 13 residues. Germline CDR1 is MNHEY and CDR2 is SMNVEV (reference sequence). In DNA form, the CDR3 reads TGTGCCAGCAGTTTTCTCCAGGGGTATGGCTACACCTTC. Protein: CASSFLQGYGYTF.

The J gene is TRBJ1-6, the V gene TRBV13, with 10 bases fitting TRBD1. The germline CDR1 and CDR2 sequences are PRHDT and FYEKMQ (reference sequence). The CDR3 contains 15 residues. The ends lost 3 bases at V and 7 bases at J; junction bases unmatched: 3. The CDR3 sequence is CASSLMGQGNSPLHF. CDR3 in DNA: TGTGCCAGCAGCTTGATGGGACAGGGGAATTCACCCCTCCACTTT.

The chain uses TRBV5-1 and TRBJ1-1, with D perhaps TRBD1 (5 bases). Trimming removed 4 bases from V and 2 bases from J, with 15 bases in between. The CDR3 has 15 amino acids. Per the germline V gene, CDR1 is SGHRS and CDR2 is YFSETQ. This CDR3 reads CASSPFGQGNTEAFF. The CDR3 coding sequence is TGCGCCAGCAGCCCTTTCGGGCAGGGTAACACTGAAGCTTTCTTT.

The CDR3 loop reads CASSHNSGQGNEKLFF. Written as DNA, the CDR3 is TGTGCCAGCAGCCATAATTCGGGACAGGGGAATGAAAAACTGTTTTTT. V gene TRBV3-1 (or the pseudogene TRBV3-2) combines with J gene TRBJ1-4, with TRBD1 matching 10 bases. This CDR3 contains 16 residues. Germline CDR1 and CDR2: LGHDT and YNNKEL (reference sequence). The trim removed 3 bases at V and 5 bases at J, leaving 6 bases unmatched.

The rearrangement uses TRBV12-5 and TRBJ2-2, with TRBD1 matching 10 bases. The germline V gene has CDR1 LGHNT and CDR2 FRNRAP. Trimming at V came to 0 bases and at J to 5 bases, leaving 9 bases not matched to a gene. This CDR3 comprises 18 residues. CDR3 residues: CASGLVRTGQGTTGELFF. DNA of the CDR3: TGTGCTAGTGGTTTGGTCCGGACGGGACAGGGGACAACCGGGGAGCTGTTTTTT.

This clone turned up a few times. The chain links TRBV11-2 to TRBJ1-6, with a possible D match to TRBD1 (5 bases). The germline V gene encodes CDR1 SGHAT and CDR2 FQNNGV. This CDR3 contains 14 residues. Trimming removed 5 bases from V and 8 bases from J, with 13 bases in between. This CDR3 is CASSKRQGHSPLHF. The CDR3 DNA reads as TGTGCCAGCAGCAAAAGGCAGGGCCATTCACCCCTCCACTTT.

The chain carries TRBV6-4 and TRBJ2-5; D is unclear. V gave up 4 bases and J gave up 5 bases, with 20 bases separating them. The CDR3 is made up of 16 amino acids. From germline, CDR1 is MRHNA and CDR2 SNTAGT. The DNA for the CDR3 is TGTGCCAGCAGTGTACGGTTCCCGGATAAGGAGGAGACCCAGTACTTC. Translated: CASSVRFPDKEETQYF.

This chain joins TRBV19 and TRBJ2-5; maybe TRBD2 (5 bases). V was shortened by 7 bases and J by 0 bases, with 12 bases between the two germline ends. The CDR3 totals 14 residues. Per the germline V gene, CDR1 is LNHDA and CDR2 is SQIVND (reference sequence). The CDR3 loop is CASKRAAHQETQYF. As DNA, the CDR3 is TGTGCCAGTAAGAGGGCAGCCCACCAAGAGACCCAGTACTTC.

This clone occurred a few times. CDR3 sequence (DNA): TGTGCCACCAGCAGGGATTTCCTAGCAAACCACGAGCAGTACTTC. This gives the protein CATSRDFLANHEQYF. The chain has TRBV15 and TRBJ2-7; tentative D call: TRBD2 (5 bases). V gave up 3 bases and J gave up 5 bases, with 17 bases separating them. Germline lookup yields CDR1 LNHNV and CDR2 YYDKDF (reference sequence). The CDR3 spans 15 residues. The full variable domain, with the rest looked up from reference TRBV15 and TRBJ2-7, is DAMVIQNPRYQVTQFGKPVTLSCSQTLNHNVMYWYQQKSSQAPKLLFHYYDKDFNNEADTPDNFQSRRPNTSFCFLDIRSPGLGDTAMYLCATSRDFLANHEQYFGPGTRLTVT.

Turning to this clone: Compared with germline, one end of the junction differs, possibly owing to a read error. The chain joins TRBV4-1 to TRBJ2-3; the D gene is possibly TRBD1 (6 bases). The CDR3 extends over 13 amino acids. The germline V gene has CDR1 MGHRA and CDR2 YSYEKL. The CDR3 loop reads CASSQEGGPPKTF. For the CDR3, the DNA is TGCGCCAGCAGCCAAGAAGGGGGTCCCCCGAAGACATTT.

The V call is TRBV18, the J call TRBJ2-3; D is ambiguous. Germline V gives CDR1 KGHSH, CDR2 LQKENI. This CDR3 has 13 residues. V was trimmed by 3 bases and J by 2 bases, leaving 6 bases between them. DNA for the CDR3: TGTGCCAGCTCACCCAGAAACACAGATACGCAGTATTTT. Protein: CASSPRNTDTQYF.